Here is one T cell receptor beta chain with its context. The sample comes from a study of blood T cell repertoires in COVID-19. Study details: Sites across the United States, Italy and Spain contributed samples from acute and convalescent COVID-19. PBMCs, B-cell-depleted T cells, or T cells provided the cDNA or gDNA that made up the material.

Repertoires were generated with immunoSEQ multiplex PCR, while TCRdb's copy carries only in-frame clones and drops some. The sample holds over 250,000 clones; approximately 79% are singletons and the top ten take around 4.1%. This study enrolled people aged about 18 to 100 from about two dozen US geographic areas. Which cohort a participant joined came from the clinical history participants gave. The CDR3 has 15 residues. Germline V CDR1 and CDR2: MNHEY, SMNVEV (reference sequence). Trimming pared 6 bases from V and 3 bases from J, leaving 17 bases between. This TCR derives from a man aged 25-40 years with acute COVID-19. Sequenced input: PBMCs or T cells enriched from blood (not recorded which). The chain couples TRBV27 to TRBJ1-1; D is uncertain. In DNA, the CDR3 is TGTGCCAGCAGGGGAGAACGCCGACCGGACACTGAAGCTTTCTTT. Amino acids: CASRGERRPDTEAFF.